This T cell receptor beta chain was retrieved from a study of T cell responses to AZD1222 COVID-19 vaccine. The overall study: Second doses that came at about 4 or about 12 weeks were put together.

The CDR3 contains 14 residues. V was cut by 6 bases and J by 3 bases, with 15 bases left in between. CDR1 is SGDLS and CDR2 is YYNGEE in the germline V gene. Using immunoSEQ multiplex PCR, the repertoire was profiled, and TCRdb retains in-frame clones only, with some absent. The sample lists over 45,000 clones; about 90% were seen once. V and J are TRBV9 and TRBJ1-1; weak D call: TRBD1 (5 bases). The source of this sequence is an adult in good health. Sample: peripheral blood, taken on day 0 of AZD1222 vaccination. The CDR3 nucleotides are TGTGCCAGCACCCCCGGGGACTCGGACACTGAAGCTTTCTTT. It yields the protein CASTPGDSDTEAFF. Variable domain in full (rest from reference TRBV9 and TRBJ1-1): DSGVTQTPKHLITATGQRVTLRCSPRSGDLSVYWYQQSLDQGLQFLIQYYNGEERAKGNILERFSAQQFPDLHSELNLSSLELGDSALYFCASTPGDSDTEAFFGQGTRLTVV.